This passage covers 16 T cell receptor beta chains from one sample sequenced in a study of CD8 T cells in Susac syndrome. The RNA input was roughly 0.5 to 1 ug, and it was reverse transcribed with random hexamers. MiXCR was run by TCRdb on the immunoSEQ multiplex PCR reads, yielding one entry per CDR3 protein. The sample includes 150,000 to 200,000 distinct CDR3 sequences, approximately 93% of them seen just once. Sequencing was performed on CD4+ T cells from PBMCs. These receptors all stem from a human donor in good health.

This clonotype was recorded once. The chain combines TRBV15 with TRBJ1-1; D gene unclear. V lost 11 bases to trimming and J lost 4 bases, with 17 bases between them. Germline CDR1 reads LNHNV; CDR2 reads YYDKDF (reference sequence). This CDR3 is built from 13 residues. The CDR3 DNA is TGTGCCGCCGGGTGGGCCGCGGGCACTGAAGCTTTCTTT. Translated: CAAGWAAGTEAFF.

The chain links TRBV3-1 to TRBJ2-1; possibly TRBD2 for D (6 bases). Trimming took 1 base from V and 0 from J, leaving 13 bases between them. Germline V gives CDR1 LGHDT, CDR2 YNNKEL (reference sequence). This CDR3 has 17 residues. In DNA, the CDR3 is TGTGCCAGCAGCCAAGGTTCAATCGGGGGCTCCTACAATGAGCAGTTCTTC. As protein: CASSQGSIGGSYNEQFF.

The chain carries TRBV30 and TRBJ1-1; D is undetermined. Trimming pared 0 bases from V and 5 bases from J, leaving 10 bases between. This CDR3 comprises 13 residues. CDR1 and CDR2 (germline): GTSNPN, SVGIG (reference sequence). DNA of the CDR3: TGTGCCTGGAGTGTTTACCCGCGGACTGAAGCTTTCTTT. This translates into CAWSVYPRTEAFF.

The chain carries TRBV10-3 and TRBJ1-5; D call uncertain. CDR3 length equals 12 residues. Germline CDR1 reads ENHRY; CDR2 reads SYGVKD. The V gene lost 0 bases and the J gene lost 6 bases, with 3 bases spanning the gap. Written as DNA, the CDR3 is TGTGCCATCAGTGAGTCAGGTCAGCCCCAGCATTTT. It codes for CAISESGQPQHF.

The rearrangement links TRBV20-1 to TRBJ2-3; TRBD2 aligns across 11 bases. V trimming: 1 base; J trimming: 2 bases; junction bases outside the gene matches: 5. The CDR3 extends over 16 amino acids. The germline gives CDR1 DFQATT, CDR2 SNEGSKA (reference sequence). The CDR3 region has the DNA TGCAGTGCTAGAGGGGCTAGCGGGGGGATCACAGATACGCAGTATTTT. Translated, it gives CSARGASGGITDTQYF.

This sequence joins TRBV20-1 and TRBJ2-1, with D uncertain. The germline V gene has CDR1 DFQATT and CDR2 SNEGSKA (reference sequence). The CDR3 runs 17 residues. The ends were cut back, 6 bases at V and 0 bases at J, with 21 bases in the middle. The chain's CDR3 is CSAEAGPAPSSYNEQFF. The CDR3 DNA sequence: TGCAGTGCCGAAGCAGGACCAGCCCCGAGCTCCTACAATGAGCAGTTCTTC.

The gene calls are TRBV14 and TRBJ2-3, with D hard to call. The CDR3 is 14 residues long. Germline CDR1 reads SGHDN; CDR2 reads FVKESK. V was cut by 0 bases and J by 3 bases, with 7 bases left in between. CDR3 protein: CASSQDAPTDTQYF. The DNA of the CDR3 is TGTGCCAGCAGCCAAGACGCTCCGACAGATACGCAGTATTTT. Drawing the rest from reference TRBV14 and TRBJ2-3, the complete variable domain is EAGVTQFPSHSVIEKGQTVTLRCDPISGHDNLYWYRRVMGKEIKFLLHFVKESKQDESGMPNNRFLAERTGGTYSTLKVQPAELEDSGVYFCASSQDAPTDTQYFGPGTRLTVL.

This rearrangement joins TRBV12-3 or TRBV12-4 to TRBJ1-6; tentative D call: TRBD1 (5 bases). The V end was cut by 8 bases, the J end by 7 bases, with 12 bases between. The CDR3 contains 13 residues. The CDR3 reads CASSPGGNSPLHF. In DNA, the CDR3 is TGTGCCAGCTCACCCGGGGGGAATTCACCCCTCCACTTT.

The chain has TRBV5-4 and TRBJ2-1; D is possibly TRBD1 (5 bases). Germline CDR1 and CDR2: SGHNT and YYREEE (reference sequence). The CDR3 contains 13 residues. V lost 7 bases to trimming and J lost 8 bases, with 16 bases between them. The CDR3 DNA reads TGTGCCAGCGGTGCAGCGATCAGGGATGAGCAGTTCTTC. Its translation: CASGAAIRDEQFF.

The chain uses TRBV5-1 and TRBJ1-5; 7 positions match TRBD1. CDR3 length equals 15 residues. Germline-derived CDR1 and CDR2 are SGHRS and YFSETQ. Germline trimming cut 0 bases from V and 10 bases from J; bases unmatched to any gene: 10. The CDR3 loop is CASSLGTGTGKPQHF. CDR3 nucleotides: TGCGCCAGCAGCTTGGGGACAGGTACTGGGAAACCCCAGCATTTT.

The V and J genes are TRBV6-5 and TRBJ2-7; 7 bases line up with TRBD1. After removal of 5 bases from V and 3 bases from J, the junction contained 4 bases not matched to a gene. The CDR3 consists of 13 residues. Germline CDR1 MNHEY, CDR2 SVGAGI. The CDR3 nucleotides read TGTGCCAGCAGTCTATCAGGGGGCTACGAGCAGTACTTC. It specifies CASSLSGGYEQYF.

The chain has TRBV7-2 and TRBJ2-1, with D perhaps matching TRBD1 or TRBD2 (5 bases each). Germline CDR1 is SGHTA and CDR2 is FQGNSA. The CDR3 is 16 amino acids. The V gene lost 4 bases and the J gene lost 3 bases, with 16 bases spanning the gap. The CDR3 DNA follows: TGTGCCAGCAGCTCTTGGGGCGGAGGTAGCTACAATGAGCAGTTCTTC. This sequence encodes CASSSWGGGSYNEQFF.

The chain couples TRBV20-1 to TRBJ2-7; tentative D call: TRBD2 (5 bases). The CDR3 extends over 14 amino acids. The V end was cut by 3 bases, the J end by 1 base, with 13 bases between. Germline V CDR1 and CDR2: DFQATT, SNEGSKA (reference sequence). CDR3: CSARSGSFSYEQYF. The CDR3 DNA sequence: TGCAGTGCTAGGTCGGGGTCCTTTTCCTACGAGCAGTACTTC.

The CDR3, as DNA: TGCAGTGCCCAGGAAGGGGGGTTTCAAGAGACCCAGTACTTC. Residues: CSAQEGGFQETQYF. The chain couples TRBV20-1 to TRBJ2-5, with D possibly called TRBD1 or TRBD2 (6 bases each). CDR3 length: 14 residues. Germline V gene lookup returns CDR1 DFQATT and CDR2 SNEGSKA (reference sequence). V lost 6 bases, J lost 2 bases, and 16 bases lay in between.

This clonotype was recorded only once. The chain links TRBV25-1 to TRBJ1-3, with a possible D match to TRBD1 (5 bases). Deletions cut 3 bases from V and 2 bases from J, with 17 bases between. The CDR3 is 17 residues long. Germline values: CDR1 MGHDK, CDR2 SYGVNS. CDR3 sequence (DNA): TGTGCCAGCAGTGATTCCGGAGCAGGGAGGACTGGAAACACCATATATTTT. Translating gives CASSDSGAGRTGNTIYF.

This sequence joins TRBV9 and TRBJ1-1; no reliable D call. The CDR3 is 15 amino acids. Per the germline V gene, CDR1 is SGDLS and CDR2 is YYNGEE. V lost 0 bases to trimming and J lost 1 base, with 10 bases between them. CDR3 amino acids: CASSVGATGNTEAFF. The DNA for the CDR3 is TGTGCCAGCAGCGTAGGGGCCACCGGGAACACTGAAGCTTTCTTT. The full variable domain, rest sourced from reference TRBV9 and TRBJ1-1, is DSGVTQTPKHLITATGQRVTLRCSPRSGDLSVYWYQQSLDQGLQFLIQYYNGEERAKGNILERFSAQQFPDLHSELNLSSLELGDSALYFCASSVGATGNTEAFFGQGTRLTVV.